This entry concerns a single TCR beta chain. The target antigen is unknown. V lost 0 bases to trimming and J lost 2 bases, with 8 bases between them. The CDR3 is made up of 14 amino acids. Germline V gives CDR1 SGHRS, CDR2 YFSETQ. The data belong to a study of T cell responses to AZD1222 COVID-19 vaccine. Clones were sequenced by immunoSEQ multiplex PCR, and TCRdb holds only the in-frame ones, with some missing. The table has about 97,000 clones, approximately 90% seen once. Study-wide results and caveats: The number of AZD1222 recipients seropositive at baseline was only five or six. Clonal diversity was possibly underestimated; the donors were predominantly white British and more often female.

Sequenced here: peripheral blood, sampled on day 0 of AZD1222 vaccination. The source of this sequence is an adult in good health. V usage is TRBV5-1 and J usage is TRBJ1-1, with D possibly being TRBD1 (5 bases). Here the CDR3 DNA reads TGCGCCAGCAGCTTGGAAGGGGCCAACACTGAAGCTTTCTTT. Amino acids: CASSLEGANTEAFF.